These 3 T cell receptor beta chains came from one sample sequenced in a study of T cell repertoires in cytomegalovirus infection. TCRdb fed the reads into MiXCR, producing one record per CDR3 protein. The sample contains roughly 120,000 distinct CDR3 sequences, 32% of which appear only once. No cognate antigen is known for these TCRs. Sequenced here: CD8+ T cells from cultured PBMCs, sampled from culture after CMV antigen stimulation. The receptors here all came from a human donor in good health (CMV status not recorded). Some clones in this sample may be carry-over from other donors' samples.

In its sample, this clonotype was seen a few times. A read error may account for a junction end that differs from germline. V gene TRBV4-3 combines with J gene TRBJ2-1; 8 bases fit TRBD1. Germline V gene sequence: CDR1 LGHNA, CDR2 YSLEER. The CDR3 totals 16 residues. The CDR3 DNA reads as TGCGCCAGCAGCGAAGACAGGGGTGTTAGCTACAATGAGCAGTTCTTC. This codes for CASSEDRGVSYNEQFF.

The V gene is TRBV6-2 or TRBV6-3, the J gene TRBJ1-1; 8 nucleotides match TRBD1. The germline V gene encodes CDR1 MNHEY and CDR2 SVGEGT. J was trimmed by 1 base and V by 6 bases; bases with no gene match: 10. The CDR3 is made up of 16 amino acids. CDR3 in amino acids: CASSGDRGGRNTEAFF. The CDR3 coding sequence is TGTGCCAGCAGCGGCGACAGGGGAGGTAGGAACACTGAAGCTTTCTTT.

This clonotype was seen more than once but under ten times. The CDR3 coding sequence is TGTGCCAGCTGGCGACAGAGCGAGCCCCAGCATTTT. Amino acids: CASWRQSEPQHF. This chain joins TRBV27 and TRBJ1-5, with TRBD1 as a possible D gene (5 bases). Trimming removed 8 bases from V and 8 bases from J, with 13 bases in between. The CDR3 is 12 amino acids. CDR1 is MNHEY and CDR2 is SMNVEV in the germline V gene (reference sequence).